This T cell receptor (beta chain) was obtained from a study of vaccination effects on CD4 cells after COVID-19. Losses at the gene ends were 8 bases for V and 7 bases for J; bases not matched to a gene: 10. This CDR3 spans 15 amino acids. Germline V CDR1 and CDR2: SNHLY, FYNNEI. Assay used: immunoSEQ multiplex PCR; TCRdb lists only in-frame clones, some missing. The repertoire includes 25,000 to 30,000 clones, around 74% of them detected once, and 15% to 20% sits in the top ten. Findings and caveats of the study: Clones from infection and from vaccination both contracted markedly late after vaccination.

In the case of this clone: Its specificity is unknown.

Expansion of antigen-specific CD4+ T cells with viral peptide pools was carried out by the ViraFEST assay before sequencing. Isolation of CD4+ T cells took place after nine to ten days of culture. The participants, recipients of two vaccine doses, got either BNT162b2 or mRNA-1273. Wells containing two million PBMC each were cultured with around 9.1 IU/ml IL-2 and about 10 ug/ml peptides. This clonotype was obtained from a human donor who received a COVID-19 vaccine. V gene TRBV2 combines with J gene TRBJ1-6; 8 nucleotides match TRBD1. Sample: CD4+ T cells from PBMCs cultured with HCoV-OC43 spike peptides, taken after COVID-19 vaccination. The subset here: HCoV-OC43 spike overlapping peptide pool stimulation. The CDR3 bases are TGTGCCAGCTCTTCTGGACAGGGAGGGAATTCACCCCTCCACTTT. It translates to CASSSGQGGNSPLHF.